This entry lists 9 T cell receptor beta chains sequenced from one sample in a study of T-cell memory formation after mild COVID-19. TCRdb fed the 5' RACE reads into MiXCR, producing one record per CDR3 protein. The repertoire includes around 400,000 distinct CDR3 sequences, less than 25% of them detected once, and around 9.5% sits in the top ten. Sequences were obtained from PBMCs or a T cell subset sorted from them (not recorded which). Receptors originate from an adult woman who had mild COVID-19 (a few samples of this study predate the infection). Cell type and time point are not known.

V is TRBV9 and J is TRBJ2-2; D is ambiguous. V gave up 0 bases and J gave up 8 bases, with 5 bases separating them. CDR1 is SGDLS, CDR2 YYNGEE, per germline. This CDR3 has 12 residues. The CDR3 is CASSVVEGELFF. DNA for the CDR3: TGTGCCAGCAGCGTAGTAGAAGGGGAGCTGTTTTTT.

In its sample, this clonotype was seen a few times. The J gene is TRBJ2-2, the V gene TRBV4-2, with unresolved D. Germline loops: CDR1 LGHNA, CDR2 YNFKEQ. This CDR3 region has 16 residues. V shed 0 bases and J shed 1 base, with 9 bases lying between them. The CDR3 loop reads CASSQELTRNTGELFF. The DNA of the CDR3 is TGTGCCAGCAGCCAAGAACTAACCAGGAACACCGGGGAGCTGTTTTTT.

Only a few counts were recorded for this clonotype. The rearrangement uses TRBV6-5 and TRBJ2-3; D unclear. Germline V gene sequence: CDR1 MNHEY, CDR2 SVGAGI. The CDR3 sequence is 13 residues long. Deletions cut 6 bases from V and 6 bases from J, with 13 bases between. CDR3 amino acids: CASRRPGADTQYF. The CDR3 region has the DNA TGTGCCAGCAGACGACCCGGCGCCGATACGCAGTATTTT.

This clonotype showed up just a few times. The rearrangement links TRBV29-1 to TRBJ2-1; D is ambiguous. The CDR3 consists of 11 residues. The germline V gene has CDR1 SQVTM and CDR2 ANQGSEA. Trimming cost V 3 bases and J 5 bases, with 5 bases left between them. The CDR3 nucleotides are TGCAGCGTTGACGCCAACAATGAGCAGTTCTTC. Its protein is CSVDANNEQFF.

The chain links TRBV5-1 to TRBJ2-2; 7 nucleotides match TRBD1. Germline V gene sequence: CDR1 SGHRS, CDR2 YFSETQ. The CDR3 is 16 amino acids. The V segment lost 0 bases and the J segment 8 bases; nucleotides outside the gene matches: 10. CDR3 amino acids: CASSLVPDRVSGELFF. In DNA, the CDR3 is TGCGCCAGCAGCTTGGTCCCCGACAGGGTATCGGGGGAGCTGTTTTTT.

The chain combines TRBV6-2 or TRBV6-3 with TRBJ1-1; D gene uncertain. V dropped 11 bases and J dropped 1 base, with 20 bases sitting between them. Germline V gene lookup returns CDR1 MNHEY and CDR2 SVGEGT. This CDR3 has 15 residues. DNA for the CDR3: TGTGCCCGTCATCGGAGTCCTTGGGGGAACACTGAAGCTTTCTTT. Its translation: CARHRSPWGNTEAFF.

V usage is TRBV12-3 or TRBV12-4 and J usage is TRBJ1-2; D uncertain. Trimming left V 2 bases short and J 2 bases short, with 15 bases between. The CDR3 runs to 16 residues. DNA for the CDR3: TGTGCCAGCAGTTTAAATTCCCCCGGGCGGAACTATGGCTACACCTTC. Its translation: CASSLNSPGRNYGYTF.

The V gene is TRBV7-3, the J gene TRBJ2-1, with 7 bases identical to TRBD2. Germline V gene lookup returns CDR1 SGHTA and CDR2 FQGTGA. This CDR3 region has 15 residues. V shed 0 bases, J shed 7 bases, and the junction held 6 bases outside the gene matches. As DNA, the CDR3 is TGTGCCAGCAGCTTAACGTTGGGCGGGGGAAATGAGCAGTTCTTC. Amino acids: CASSLTLGGGNEQFF.

This clonotype was found a few times. The chain combines TRBV7-2 with TRBJ1-5, with D unclear. In germline, CDR1 is SGHTA, CDR2 FQGNSA. With 1 base removed from V and 2 bases from J, the gap between germline ends came to 9 bases. There are 15 residues in the CDR3. The DNA of the CDR3 is TGTGCCAGCAGCTTAGACCCCGGAGGCAATCAGCCCCAGCATTTT. Protein sequence: CASSLDPGGNQPQHF.